This T cell receptor (beta chain) was sequenced during a study of blood T cell repertoires in COVID-19. Study-wide context: The samples span acute and convalescent COVID-19 from the United States, Italy and Spain. Nucleic acid was either cDNA or gDNA, and it came from T cells, B-cell-depleted T cells, or PBMCs.

Per the germline V gene, CDR1 is SGHAT and CDR2 is FQNNGV. CDR3 length: 15 residues. The V and J ends lost 6 bases and 5 bases respectively, with 19 bases between them. Source study methods: Estimation of nucleated cell counts was performed using reference gene primer amplification. Assay used: immunoSEQ multiplex PCR; TCRdb lists only in-frame clones, some missing. V and J calls and clone size are those listed in that table; D and trimming were worked out from the DNA. The repertoire consists of some 240,000 clones, with around 83% occurring once and the leading ten covering approximately 1.5%. This clonotype was sampled from a middle-aged woman who had recovered from COVID-19. This chain links TRBV11-2 with TRBJ1-1; tentative D call: TRBD1 (6 bases). The specimen sequenced was peripheral blood. CDR3 coding DNA: TGTGCCAGCAGACCAATACAGGGAAGTCGGACTGAAGCTTTCTTT. Protein: CASRPIQGSRTEAFF.